The rows below give T cell receptor beta chains drawn from one sample of a study of blood T cell repertoires in COVID-19. Sequencing was performed with immunoSEQ multiplex PCR; in TCRdb, only in-frame clones are kept and a portion is missing. The repertoire holds 85,000 to 130,000 clones, with approximately 88% as singletons. Material for sequencing was peripheral blood. Receptors originate from a human donor in a cohort sampled during active COVID-19. Each CDR3 is given with its conserved first and last residue. D genes are given only for firm matches. Size tells how often a clone was seen (once, few, many) or the class of an expanded clone, and some rows leave it out.

D gene	V gene	J gene	clone size	CDR3 protein	CDR3 DNA
.	TRBV27	TRBJ1-2	.	CASSSRNYGYTF	TGTGCCAGCAGTTCCCGTAACTATGGCTACACCTTC
.	TRBV10-3	TRBJ2-3	.	CAISESSSSTDTQYF	TGTGCCATCAGTGAGTCAAGCTCCAGCACAGATACGCAGTATTTT
TRBD1	TRBV5-1	TRBJ2-7	once	CASSYWTGGSYEQYF	TGCGCCAGCAGCTACTGGACAGGGGGTTCCTACGAGCAGTACTTC
TRBD2	TRBV9	TRBJ2-1	.	CASSGTSGGPLEQFF	TGTGCCAGCAGCGGAACTAGCGGGGGGCCGCTTGAGCAGTTCTTC
TRBD2	TRBV18	TRBJ2-2	.	CASSPLGLAGPNTGELFF	TGTGCCAGCTCACCTTTGGGACTAGCGGGGCCGAACACCGGGGAGCTGTTTTTT
TRBD2	TRBV6-2/TRBV6-3	TRBJ2-3	.	CASSYSKGGDLDTQYF	TGTGCCAGCAGTTACTCGAAGGGAGGGGATTTGGATACGCAGTATTTT
.	TRBV2	TRBJ2-7	.	CASRANYREQYF	TGTGCCAGCAGGGCAAACTATCGCGAGCAGTACTTC
.	TRBV18	TRBJ2-7	.	CASSPYEAGTYEQYF	TGTGCCAGCTCACCTTACGAGGCGGGGACCTACGAGCAGTACTTC
.	TRBV6-2/TRBV6-3	TRBJ2-6	.	CASSRDTAGANVLTF	TGTGCCAGCAGCCGTGACACGGCCGGGGCCAACGTCCTGACTTTC
TRBD2	TRBV27	TRBJ2-2	.	CASGPGGSGVGELFF	TGTGCCAGCGGCCCTGGCGGGAGCGGCGTCGGGGAGCTGTTTTTT
TRBD2	TRBV15	TRBJ2-7	.	CATSRGSSGNAYEQYF	TGTGCCACCAGCAGGGGGTCTAGCGGGAATGCCTACGAGCAGTACTTC
TRBD1	TRBV7-9	TRBJ2-4	.	CASSSDRGRLAKNIQYF	TGTGCCAGCAGCTCGGACAGGGGGCGCCTAGCCAAAAACATTCAGTACTTC
.	TRBV30	TRBJ2-7	.	CAWSKGPVYEQYF	TGTGCCTGGAGTAAGGGGCCAGTCTACGAGCAGTACTTC
.	TRBV14	TRBJ2-1	.	CASSPQIGTEPEQFF	TGTGCCAGCAGCCCCCAGATAGGGACTGAGCCTGAGCAGTTCTTC
TRBD1	TRBV5-6	TRBJ2-7	.	CASRSHRRGPFYEQYF	TGTGCCAGCAGGTCCCACCGCAGGGGGCCATTCTACGAGCAGTACTTC
TRBD1	TRBV5-1	TRBJ1-1	.	CASSLPLDRVVNTEAFF	TGCGCCAGCAGCTTGCCGCTGGACAGGGTGGTTAACACTGAAGCTTTCTTT